These 32 T cell receptor beta chains were sequenced from one sample in a study of CD4 T cells in relation to SARS-CoV-2 and coronaviruses. No antigen has been identified for these receptors. This table comes from immunoSEQ multiplex PCR, and its TCRdb copy is limited to in-frame clones, with some not included. Among more than 20,000 clones listed, over 60% were seen once. Unexposed donor CD4+ T cells date from about 2011-2019, before the COVID-19 pandemic. Isolation of CD4+ T cells took place after about eleven days in culture. Sample: CD4+ T cells from PBMCs, cultured in vitro. These receptors were collected from a human donor in good health.

The CDR3 DNA is TGTGCCAGCAGCCGCCCCCTGACTAGCCGTAGCTCCTACAATGAGCAGTTCTTC. Protein product: CASSRPLTSRSSYNEQFF. The chain uses TRBV7-9 and TRBJ2-1; TRBD2 aligns across 7 bases. Germline V gene data show CDR1 as SEHNR and CDR2 as FQNEAQ (reference sequence). The CDR3 contains 18 residues. Trimming at V came to 5 bases and at J to 0 bases, leaving 13 bases not matched to a gene.

This chain joins TRBV6-5 and TRBJ1-2; D unclear. CDR1 is MNHEY and CDR2 is SVGAGI in the germline V gene. The CDR3 loop spans 12 amino acids. Trimming stripped 6 bases from V and 7 bases from J, with 12 bases between. Here the CDR3 DNA reads TGTGCCAGCAGGATAGAGACGGGTGGCTACACCTTC. It translates to CASRIETGGYTF.

This clone was seen just once. The chain recombines TRBV5-1 with TRBJ2-7; TRBD1 agrees at 9 bases. CDR3 length: 12 residues. Germline CDR1 and CDR2: SGHRS and YFSETQ. The ends lost 4 bases at V and 8 bases at J; junction bases unmatched: 4. CDR3 nucleotide sequence: TGCGCCAGCAGCCAGGGACAGGGCCAGCAGTACTTC. It is translated as CASSQGQGQQYF.

The chain combines TRBV10-2 with TRBJ1-5; D not certain. There are 14 residues in the CDR3. From germline, CDR1 is WSHSY and CDR2 SAAADI. Trimming took off 6 bases at V and 7 bases at J, with 16 bases between the two ends. The CDR3 reads CASRRTQAGQPQHF. CDR3 sequence (DNA): TGCGCCAGCAGGAGGACGCAAGCGGGGCAGCCCCAGCATTTT.

The chain uses TRBV19 and TRBJ1-1; 7 positions match TRBD1. Germline CDR1 reads LNHDA; CDR2 reads SQIVND (reference sequence). This CDR3 has 16 amino acids. The trim removed 8 bases at V and 2 bases at J, leaving 14 bases unmatched. The CDR3 protein is CASLPRARQGNTEAFF. The CDR3 coding sequence is TGTGCCAGTTTACCCCGAGCTAGACAGGGAAACACTGAAGCTTTCTTT.

This clone is a singleton in its sample. The V and J genes are TRBV6-5 and TRBJ2-1; D may be TRBD1 (6 bases). The V end lost 10 bases, the J end lost 7 bases, and 20 bases lay between the germline ends. The germline V gene encodes CDR1 MNHEY and CDR2 SVGAGI. The CDR3 runs 14 residues. The CDR3 DNA follows: TGTGCCAACGCCAGGGCAGGGGATTTAAATGAGCAGTTCTTC. The encoded protein is CANARAGDLNEQFF.

The chain links TRBV5-1 to TRBJ2-5; 8 nucleotides match TRBD2. From germline, CDR1 is SGHRS and CDR2 YFSETQ. The CDR3 is made up of 14 amino acids. After removal of 0 bases from V and 3 bases from J, the junction contained 1 base not matched to a gene. CDR3 DNA: TGCGCCAGCAGCTTGGTCGGGGGGGAAGAGACCCAGTACTTC. Encoded protein: CASSLVGGEETQYF.

The chain employs TRBV5-5 and TRBJ1-1, with 10 bases identical to TRBD1. This CDR3 has 19 amino acids. V was clipped by 4 bases and J by 2 bases; unmatched bases: 17. Germline V CDR1 and CDR2: SGHKS, YYEKEE (reference sequence). The CDR3 nucleotides read TGTGCCAGCAGCCGTCGGGCCCTGGACAGGGGGATACAAAACACTGAAGCTTTCTTT. Its translation is CASSRRALDRGIQNTEAFF. Full variable domain (rest looked up from reference TRBV5-5 and TRBJ1-1): DAGVTQSPTHLIKTRGQQVTLRCSPISGHKSVSWYQQVLGQGPQFIFQYYEKEERGRGNFPDRFSARQFPNYSSELNVNALLLGDSALYLCASSRRALDRGIQNTEAFFGQGTRLTVV.

This chain joins TRBV7-2 and TRBJ1-2; a possible D gene is TRBD1 (6 bases). The CDR3 has 15 amino acids. V dropped 5 bases and J dropped 0 bases, with 13 bases sitting between them. Germline CDR1 and CDR2: SGHTA and FQGNSA. In DNA, the CDR3 is TGTGCCAGCAGCAACCGGGACACAGCTAACTATGGCTACACCTTC. Residues: CASSNRDTANYGYTF.

The CDR3 DNA sequence: TGTGCCAGCAGGGCGGGACAGGACAATCAGCCCCAGCATTTT. Translating it yields CASRAGQDNQPQHF. The V call is TRBV6-6, the J call TRBJ1-5; TRBD1 matches 8 bases. Germline V lookup: CDR1 MNHNY, CDR2 SVGAGI (reference sequence). The V segment lost 6 bases and the J segment 3 bases; nucleotides outside the gene matches: 4. The CDR3 consists of 14 residues.

The chain uses TRBV19 and TRBJ2-1; 9 bases align to TRBD1. This CDR3 spans 15 amino acids. V shed 4 bases and J 7 bases; nucleotides not matched to a gene: 8. Per the germline V gene, CDR1 is LNHDA and CDR2 is SQIVND (reference sequence). CDR3 sequence: CASSRQGQGRNEQFF. CDR3 nucleotide sequence: TGTGCCAGTAGTAGGCAGGGACAGGGTAGGAATGAGCAGTTCTTC.

The CDR3 DNA sequence: TGTGCCAGTAGTACTCCTATACAGGGAGTTACGAATTCACCCCTCCACTTT. It encodes CASSTPIQGVTNSPLHF. The chain employs TRBV19 and TRBJ1-6, with D maybe TRBD1 (6 bases). V gave up 4 bases and J gave up 7 bases, with 20 bases separating them. Germline lookup yields CDR1 LNHDA and CDR2 SQIVND (reference sequence). The CDR3 totals 17 residues.

The chain is built from TRBV30 and TRBJ1-5; TRBD1 is a possible D gene (6 bases). Trimming took off 5 bases at V and 3 bases at J, with 14 bases between the two ends. Germline V gives CDR1 GTSNPN, CDR2 SVGIG (reference sequence). The CDR3 is 14 amino acids. The CDR3 is CAWSGTTLNQPQHF. The DNA of the CDR3 is TGTGCCTGGTCCGGGACAACCCTCAATCAGCCCCAGCATTTT.

This chain connects TRBV12-3 or TRBV12-4 to TRBJ1-4; no firm D call. This CDR3 has 12 residues. Trimming shortened V by 6 bases and J by 7 bases, and 9 bases separated the two germline ends. The DNA for the CDR3 is TGTGCCAGCAGGCTACATCTTGAAAAACTGTTTTTT. It translates to CASRLHLEKLFF.

This clone was seen just once. V gene TRBV12-3 or TRBV12-4 combines with J gene TRBJ2-7; D is perhaps TRBD2 (6 bases). V lost 7 bases and J lost 6, with 16 bases in between. This CDR3 has 13 residues. The CDR3 nucleotides read TGTGCCAGCATGGATACTAGCCGCGCCGAGCAGTACTTC. It is translated as CASMDTSRAEQYF.

This chain connects TRBV15 to TRBJ2-4; 10 nucleotides agree with TRBD2. The junction had 7 bases not matched to a gene; V was cut back by 0 bases and J by 8 bases. CDR1 and CDR2 (germline): LNHNV, YYDKDF (reference sequence). The CDR3 has 16 amino acids. Here the CDR3 reads CATSREVAGGGDIQYF. CDR3 DNA sequence: TGTGCCACCAGCAGAGAGGTAGCGGGGGGTGGGGACATTCAGTACTTC.

This clone is a singleton in its sample. This chain connects TRBV7-2 to TRBJ2-7; no reliable D call. This CDR3 region has 16 residues. CDR1 and CDR2 from the germline V gene are SGHTA and FQGNSA. V gave up 1 base and J gave up 5 bases, with 18 bases separating them. CDR3 sequence reads: CASSLVSTATGNEQYF. The CDR3 nucleotides read TGTGCCAGCAGCTTAGTGTCGACCGCGACGGGCAACGAGCAGTACTTC.

The rearrangement links TRBV6-2 or TRBV6-3 to TRBJ1-5; TRBD1 matches 8 bases. The CDR3 runs to 16 residues. With 5 bases clipped from V and 4 bases from J, the junction kept 10 bases outside the gene matches. Germline V gene lookup returns CDR1 MNHEY and CDR2 SVGEGT. CDR3 bases: TGTGCCAGCAGTCTAGGACAGGGCGGGAGAAATCAGCCCCAGCATTTT. Translated, it gives CASSLGQGGRNQPQHF.

In this sample, this clone turned up once. The chain combines TRBV20-1 with TRBJ2-5; D gene uncertain. Per the germline V gene, CDR1 is DFQATT and CDR2 is SNEGSKA (reference sequence). The CDR3 is 11 residues long. V lost 3 bases and J 3 bases, leaving 5 bases between the germline ends. The CDR3 region has the DNA TGCAGTGCTAGCCAAAAAGAGACCCAGTACTTC. This codes for CSASQKETQYF.

J is TRBJ2-5 and V is TRBV9, with TRBD2 as a possible D gene (7 bases). The CDR3 has 15 residues. The V gene lost 0 bases and the J gene lost 0 bases, with 9 bases spanning the gap. Germline CDR1 SGDLS, CDR2 YYNGEE. The DNA for the CDR3 is TGTGCCAGCAGCGTAGTGGGGGGGCACCAAGAGACCCAGTACTTC. This translates into CASSVVGGHQETQYF.

The V call is TRBV25-1, the J call TRBJ2-5; TRBD2 matches at 7 bases. Germline values: CDR1 MGHDK, CDR2 SYGVNS. The junction had 4 bases not matched to a gene; V was cut back by 1 base and J by 2 bases. This CDR3 contains 15 residues. The CDR3 nucleotides are TGTGCCAGCAGTGAATGGGGGGGGAAGCAAGAGACCCAGTACTTC. Translation gives CASSEWGGKQETQYF. The complete variable domain, with remaining parts taken from reference TRBV25-1 and TRBJ2-5, reads EADIYQTPRYLVIGTGKKITLECSQTMGHDKMYWYQQDPGMELHLIHYSYGVNSTEKGDLSSESTVSRIRTEHFPLTLESARPSHTSQYLCASSEWGGKQETQYFGPGTRLLVL.

This chain connects TRBV4-3 to TRBJ1-5; D not resolved. Germline V gives CDR1 LGHNA, CDR2 YSLEER. This CDR3 is built from 15 residues. The germline V and J ends were trimmed by 0 bases and 1 base, with 7 bases remaining between them. DNA for the CDR3: TGCGCCAGCAGCCAAGATCTGCGGAGCAATCAGCCCCAGCATTTT. This sequence encodes CASSQDLRSNQPQHF.

V gene TRBV24-1 combines with J gene TRBJ2-5, with 7 bases that match TRBD1. There are 11 residues in the CDR3. Germline V gene lookup returns CDR1 KGHDR and CDR2 SFDVKD. V shed 9 bases and J 3 bases; nucleotides not matched to a gene: 0. CDR3 in amino acids: CATGTEETQYF. CDR3 nucleotides: TGTGCCACCGGGACAGAAGAGACCCAGTACTTC.

J is TRBJ2-7 and V is TRBV30, with 13 bases aligning to TRBD2. This CDR3 region has 17 residues. Germline V CDR1 and CDR2: GTSNPN, SVGIG (reference sequence). The junction had 7 bases not matched to a gene; V was cut back by 2 bases and J by 0 bases. CDR3 bases: TGTGCCTGGAGTTTTGCCCGGACTAGCGGGGGCTCCTACGAGCAGTACTTC. Translating gives CAWSFARTSGGSYEQYF.

This clone was found once. The chain recombines TRBV19 with TRBJ2-3; D gene uncertain. The CDR3 totals 14 residues. Germline V gene sequence: CDR1 LNHDA, CDR2 SQIVND (reference sequence). Trimming removed 4 bases at V and 4 bases at J, with 12 bases between. The CDR3 loop reads CASSKGRVADTQYF. CDR3 in DNA: TGTGCCAGTAGTAAGGGTCGGGTTGCAGATACGCAGTATTTT.

This chain links TRBV10-1 with TRBJ2-2; D unclear. This CDR3 contains 14 residues. V gave up 4 bases and J gave up 10 bases, with 16 bases separating them. Germline loops: CDR1 WNHNN, CDR2 SYGVQD (reference sequence). The CDR3 sequence is CASSASTPPLELFF. The CDR3, as DNA: TGCGCCAGCAGTGCTTCGACTCCGCCCCTGGAGCTGTTTTTT.

The chain joins TRBV10-3 to TRBJ2-3, with 9 nucleotides matching TRBD2. V shed 3 bases and J 2 bases; nucleotides not matched to a gene: 9. CDR3 length equals 17 residues. Germline CDR1 ENHRY, CDR2 SYGVKD. CDR3: CAISDQAGGPSTDTQYF. The DNA for the CDR3 is TGTGCCATCAGTGATCAAGCGGGAGGCCCCTCCACAGATACGCAGTATTTT.

The chain joins TRBV4-3 to TRBJ2-7; the match to TRBD2 covers 10 bases. The V gene's germline CDR1 is LGHNA and CDR2 YSLEER. The CDR3 loop spans 14 amino acids. The V gene end was trimmed by 6 bases and the J gene end by 3 bases; junction bases not matched to a gene: 5. The CDR3 nucleotides are TGCGCCAGCAGTACCAGGACTAGCGGCTACGAGCAGTACTTC. Protein sequence: CASSTRTSGYEQYF.

The V gene is TRBV3-1 (or the pseudogene TRBV3-2), the J gene TRBJ1-2; a weak D match, TRBD1 (6 bases). V was clipped by 0 bases and J by 6 bases, with 14 bases between them. Germline V gene lookup returns CDR1 LGHDT and CDR2 YNNKEL (reference sequence). The CDR3 runs to 15 residues. The CDR3 protein is CASSQDATGWNGYTF. The CDR3 nucleotides are TGTGCCAGCAGCCAAGACGCGACAGGCTGGAATGGCTACACCTTC.

This clone was observed a single time. The chain carries TRBV7-9 and TRBJ1-4; D ambiguous. CDR3 length equals 13 residues. Germline assignment: CDR1 SEHNR and CDR2 FQNEAQ (reference sequence). The V and J ends lost 5 bases and 0 bases respectively, with 4 bases between them. The CDR3 DNA is TGTGCCAGCAGCAGGGCAACTAATGAAAAACTGTTTTTT. It is translated as CASSRATNEKLFF.

The chain carries TRBV4-3 and TRBJ2-5, with 7 bases that match TRBD2. V dropped 4 bases and J dropped 5; count of bases not matched to a gene: 16. The CDR3 contains 17 residues. The germline V gene encodes CDR1 LGHNA and CDR2 YSLEER. The CDR3 loop reads CASSRAWGGGPGETQYF. In DNA, the CDR3 is TGCGCCAGCAGCCGAGCCTGGGGGGGAGGGCCTGGGGAGACCCAGTACTTC.

The chain couples TRBV7-2 to TRBJ1-4, with 8 bases aligning to TRBD1. CDR3 size: 14 residues. V lost 5 bases and J lost 7; bases outside the gene matches: 6. The germline V gene encodes CDR1 SGHTA and CDR2 FQGNSA. CDR3 DNA: TGTGCCAGCAGCCCAGACAGGGGAGGTGAAAAACTGTTTTTT. This encodes CASSPDRGGEKLFF.